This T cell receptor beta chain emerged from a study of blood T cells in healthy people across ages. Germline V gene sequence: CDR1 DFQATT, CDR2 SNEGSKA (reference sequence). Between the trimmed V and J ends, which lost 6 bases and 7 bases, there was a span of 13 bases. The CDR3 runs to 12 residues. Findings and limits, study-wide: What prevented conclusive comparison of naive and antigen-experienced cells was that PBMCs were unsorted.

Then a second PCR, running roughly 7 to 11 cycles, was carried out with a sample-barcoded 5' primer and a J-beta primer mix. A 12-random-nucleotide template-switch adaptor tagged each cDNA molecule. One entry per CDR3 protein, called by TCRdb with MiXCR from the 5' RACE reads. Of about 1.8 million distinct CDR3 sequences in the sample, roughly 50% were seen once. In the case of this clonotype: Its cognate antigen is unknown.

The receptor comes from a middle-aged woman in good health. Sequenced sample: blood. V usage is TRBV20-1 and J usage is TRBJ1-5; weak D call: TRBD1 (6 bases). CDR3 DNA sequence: TGCAGTGCGCACAGGGAGCGCCAGCCCCAGCATTTT. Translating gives CSAHRERQPQHF.